This T cell receptor (beta chain) stems from a study of blood T cells in healthy people across ages. Study outcomes and limitations: Both naive CD4+ cell counts and diversity were greater in long-lived donors than in aged donors. Unknown CMV status may confound age-related changes in expanded clones.

With 5 bases removed from V and 2 bases from J, the gap between germline ends came to 14 bases. Germline V gene sequence: CDR1 DFQATT, CDR2 SNEGSKA (reference sequence). This CDR3 has 14 amino acids. With a J-beta primer mix and a sample-barcoded 5' primer, a second PCR ran about 6 to 11 cycles. TCRdb redid the calling of the 5' RACE reads with MiXCR, one entry per CDR3 protein. The table lists some 750,000 distinct CDR3 sequences, approximately 21% of them singletons. Turning to this clonotype: Its antigen is not known.

Donors each provided ten milliliters of peripheral blood. There were at least 6 micrograms of total RNA extracted from every sample. Sequenced input: blood. This chain uses TRBV20-1 with TRBJ2-3, with D perhaps matching TRBD1 (6 bases). The origin of this receptor is a man between 65 and 80 years old in good health. Here the CDR3 DNA reads TGCAGTGCTTTACCACAGGGTTCCACAGATACGCAGTATTTT. Its protein is CSALPQGSTDTQYF.